This T cell receptor (beta chain) was obtained from a study of identical twins. There are 17 residues in the CDR3. The germline gives CDR1 LGHDT, CDR2 YNNKEL (reference sequence). The J segment lost 3 bases and the V segment lost 0 bases, leaving 8 bases of the junction unmatched. MiXCR, run by TCRdb on the 5' RACE reads, gives a single entry per CDR3 protein. This sample carries 450,000 or so distinct CDR3 sequences, over 11% of them seen once, and the ten largest clones take more than 0.8%. Separately, the same data were catalogued under a study of yellow fever vaccine responses in identical twins.

This sequence joins TRBV3-1 and TRBJ2-1; TRBD1 agrees at 7 bases. The specimen was CD4+ T cells sorted from blood. This clonotype originated in a woman aged 18-29 years in good health. The CDR3 region has the DNA TGTGCCAGCAGCCAAGATCTCTCACAGGGGTACTACAATGAGCAGTTCTTC. Translated: CASSQDLSQGYYNEQFF.